Below are 3 T cell receptor beta chains sequenced from a single sample in a study of regulatory T cells in long-lasting Graves disease. Time point meaning: newly diagnosed GD, antithyroid drugs for less than 3 months. With RNA extracted from PBMCs as input, the TCR library was made. Relying on iRepertoire HTBI primers and Arm-PCR of CDR3 regions, the team built TCR beta libraries. TCRdb fed the multiplex PCR reads into MiXCR, producing one record per CDR3 protein. The table shows approximately 400,000 distinct CDR3 sequences, with about 15% occurring only once. The same sample was also used in a study of T cells in Graves' hyperthyroidism and ophthalmopathy.

The sequencing used peripheral blood mononuclear cells (PBMCs), collected at new diagnosis, from a patient treated with antithyroid drugs. These receptors were obtained from a woman in her forties with Graves disease.

This clonotype was seen at least ten times. The chain links TRBV3-1 to TRBJ2-7; TRBD2 matches at 7 bases. The ends lost 1 base at V and 6 bases at J; junction bases unmatched: 6. CDR1 LGHDT and CDR2 YNNKEL come from the germline V gene (reference sequence). The CDR3 runs to 14 residues. The CDR3 DNA reads TGTGCCAGCAGCCAAGCGGGGGGTTTCGTCGAGCAGTACTTC. This sequence encodes CASSQAGGFVEQYF.

This clonotype was counted ten times or more. The gene calls are TRBV11-2 and TRBJ2-3, with D unclear. There are 15 residues in the CDR3. Germline lookup yields CDR1 SGHAT and CDR2 FQNNGV. Trimming shortened V by 5 bases and J by 2 bases, and 14 bases separated the two germline ends. The DNA for the CDR3 is TGTGCCAGCAGCCCTGGCCGAATTTCCACAGATACGCAGTATTTT. Protein product: CASSPGRISTDTQYF.

The chain has TRBV20-1 and TRBJ2-4, with 7 positions matching TRBD2. CDR3 length: 12 residues. The V gene's germline CDR1 is DFQATT and CDR2 SNEGSKA (reference sequence). The ends lost 4 bases at V and 6 bases at J; junction bases unmatched: 3. The chain's CDR3 is CSATREGNIQYF. The DNA of the CDR3 is TGCAGTGCTACCAGGGAGGGAAACATTCAGTACTTC.